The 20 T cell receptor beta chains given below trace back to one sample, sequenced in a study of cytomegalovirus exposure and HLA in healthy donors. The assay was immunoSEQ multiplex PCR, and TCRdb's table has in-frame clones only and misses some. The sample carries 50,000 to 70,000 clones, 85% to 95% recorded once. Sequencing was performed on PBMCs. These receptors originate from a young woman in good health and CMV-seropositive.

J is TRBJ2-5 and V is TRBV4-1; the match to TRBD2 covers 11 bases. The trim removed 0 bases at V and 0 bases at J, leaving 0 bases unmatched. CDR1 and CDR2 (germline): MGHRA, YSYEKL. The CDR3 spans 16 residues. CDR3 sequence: CASSQETSGDQETQYF. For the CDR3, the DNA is TGCGCCAGCAGCCAAGAGACTAGCGGGGACCAAGAGACCCAGTACTTC.

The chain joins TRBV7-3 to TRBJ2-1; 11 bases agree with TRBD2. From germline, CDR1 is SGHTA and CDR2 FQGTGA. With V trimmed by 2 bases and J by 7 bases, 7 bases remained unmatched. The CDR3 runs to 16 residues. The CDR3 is CASSLFTSGGLNEQFF. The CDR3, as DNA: TGTGCCAGCAGCTTATTTACTAGCGGGGGTTTGAATGAGCAGTTCTTC.

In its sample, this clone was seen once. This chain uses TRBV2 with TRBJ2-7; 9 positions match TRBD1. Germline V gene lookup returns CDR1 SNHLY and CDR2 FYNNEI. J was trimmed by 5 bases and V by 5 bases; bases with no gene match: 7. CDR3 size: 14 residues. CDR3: CASSWGQGPHEQYF. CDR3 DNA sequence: TGTGCCAGCAGTTGGGGACAGGGTCCCCACGAGCAGTACTTC. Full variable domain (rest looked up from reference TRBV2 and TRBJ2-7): EPEVTQTPSHQVTQMGQEVILRCVPISNHLYFYWYRQILGQKVEFLVSFYNNEISEKSEIFDDQFSVERPDGSNFTLKIRSTKLEDSAMYFCASSWGQGPHEQYFGPGTRLTVT.

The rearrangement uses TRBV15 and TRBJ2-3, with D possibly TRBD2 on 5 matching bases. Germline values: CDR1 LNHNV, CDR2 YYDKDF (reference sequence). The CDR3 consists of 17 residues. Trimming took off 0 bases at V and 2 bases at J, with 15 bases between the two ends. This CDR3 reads CATSRDRRAEDTDTQYF. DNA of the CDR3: TGTGCCACCAGCAGAGACCGCCGGGCGGAGGACACAGATACGCAGTATTTT. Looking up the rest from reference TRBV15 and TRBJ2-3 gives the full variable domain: DAMVIQNPRYQVTQFGKPVTLSCSQTLNHNVMYWYQQKSSQAPKLLFHYYDKDFNNEADTPDNFQSRRPNTSFCFLDIRSPGLGDTAMYLCATSRDRRAEDTDTQYFGPGTRLTVL.

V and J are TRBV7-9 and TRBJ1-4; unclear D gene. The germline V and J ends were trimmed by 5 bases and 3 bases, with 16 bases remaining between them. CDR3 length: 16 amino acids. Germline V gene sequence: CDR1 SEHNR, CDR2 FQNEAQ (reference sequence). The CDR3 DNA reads TGTGCCAGCAGCCTTAGGAGTCTGGGAGCTAATGAAAAACTGTTTTTT. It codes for CASSLRSLGANEKLFF.

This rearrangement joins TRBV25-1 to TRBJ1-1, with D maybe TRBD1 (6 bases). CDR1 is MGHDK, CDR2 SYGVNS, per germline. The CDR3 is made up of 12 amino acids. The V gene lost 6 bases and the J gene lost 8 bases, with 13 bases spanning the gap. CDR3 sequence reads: CASRSQGTEAFF. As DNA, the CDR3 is TGTGCCAGCAGGAGCCAGGGGACCGAAGCTTTCTTT.

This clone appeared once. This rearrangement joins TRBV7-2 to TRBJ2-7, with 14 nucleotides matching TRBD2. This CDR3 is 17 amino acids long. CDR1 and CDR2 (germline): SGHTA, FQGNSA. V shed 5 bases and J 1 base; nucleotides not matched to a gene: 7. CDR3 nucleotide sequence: TGTGCCAGCAGCGAAGGGACTAGCGGGGGATCGTCCTACGAGCAGTACTTC. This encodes CASSEGTSGGSSYEQYF. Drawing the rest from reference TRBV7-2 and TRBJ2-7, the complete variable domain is GAGVSQSPSNKVTEKGKDVELRCDPISGHTALYWYRQSLGQGLEFLIYFQGNSAPDKSGLPSDRFSAERTGGSVSTLTIQRTQQEDSAVYLCASSEGTSGGSSYEQYFGPGTRLTVT.

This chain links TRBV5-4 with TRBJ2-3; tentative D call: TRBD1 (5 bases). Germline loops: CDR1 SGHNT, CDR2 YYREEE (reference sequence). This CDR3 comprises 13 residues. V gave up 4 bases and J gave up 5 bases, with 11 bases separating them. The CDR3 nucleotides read TGTGCCAGCAGCCTATCAGGGCAAGATACGCAGTATTTT. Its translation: CASSLSGQDTQYF.

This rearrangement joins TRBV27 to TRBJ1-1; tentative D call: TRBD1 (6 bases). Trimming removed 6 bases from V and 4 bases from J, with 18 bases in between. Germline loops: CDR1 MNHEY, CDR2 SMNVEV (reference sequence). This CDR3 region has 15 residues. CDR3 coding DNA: TGTGCCAGCAGGACAGCGGGGGGCCAACGCACTGAAGCTTTCTTT. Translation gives CASRTAGGQRTEAFF.

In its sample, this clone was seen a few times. This CDR3 reads CATSAGSSGNTIYF. The CDR3 nucleotides are TGTGCCACCAGCGCGGGGAGCTCTGGAAACACCATATATTTT. The rearrangement joins TRBV15 to TRBJ1-3, with D uncertain. Deletions cut 5 bases from V and 0 bases from J, with 8 bases between. The germline V gene encodes CDR1 LNHNV and CDR2 YYDKDF (reference sequence). There are 14 residues in the CDR3.

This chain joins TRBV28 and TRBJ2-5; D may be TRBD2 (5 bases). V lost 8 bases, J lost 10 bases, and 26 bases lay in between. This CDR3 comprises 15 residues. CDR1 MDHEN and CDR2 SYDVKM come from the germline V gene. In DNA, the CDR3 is TGTGCCAGCCATGAATATGGCCGCAGGTATGAGGGCCAGTACTTC. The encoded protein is CASHEYGRRYEGQYF.

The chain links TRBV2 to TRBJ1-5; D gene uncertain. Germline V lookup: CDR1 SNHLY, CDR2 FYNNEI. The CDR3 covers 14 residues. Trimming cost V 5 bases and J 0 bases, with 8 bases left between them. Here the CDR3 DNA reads TGTGCCAGCAGTACAGATTATAGCAATCAGCCCCAGCATTTT. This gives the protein CASSTDYSNQPQHF.

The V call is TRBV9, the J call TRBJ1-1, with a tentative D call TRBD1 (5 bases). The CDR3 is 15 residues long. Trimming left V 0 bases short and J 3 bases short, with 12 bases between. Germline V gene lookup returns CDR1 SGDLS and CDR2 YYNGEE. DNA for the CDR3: TGTGCCAGCAGCGTAGATGAGGGGAGGGACACTGAAGCTTTCTTT. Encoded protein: CASSVDEGRDTEAFF.

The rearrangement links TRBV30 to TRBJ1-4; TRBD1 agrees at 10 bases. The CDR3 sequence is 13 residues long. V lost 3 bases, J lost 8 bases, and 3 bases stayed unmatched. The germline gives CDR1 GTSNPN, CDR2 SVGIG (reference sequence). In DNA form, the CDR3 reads TGTGCCTGGAGGACAGGGGGCGCAGAAAAACTGTTTTTT. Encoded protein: CAWRTGGAEKLFF. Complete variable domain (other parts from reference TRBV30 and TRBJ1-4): SQTIHQWPATLVQPVGSPLSLECTVEGTSNPNLYWYRQAAGRGLQLLFYSVGIGQISSEVPQNLSASRPQDRQFILSSKKLLLSDSGFYLCAWRTGGAEKLFFGSGTQLSVL.

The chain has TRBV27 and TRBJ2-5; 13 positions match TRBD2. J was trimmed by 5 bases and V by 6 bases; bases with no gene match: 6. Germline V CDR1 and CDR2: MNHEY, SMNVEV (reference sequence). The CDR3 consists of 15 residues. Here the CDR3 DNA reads TGTGCCAGCAGCAGGACTAGCGGGAGCTTTGAGACCCAGTACTTC. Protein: CASSRTSGSFETQYF.

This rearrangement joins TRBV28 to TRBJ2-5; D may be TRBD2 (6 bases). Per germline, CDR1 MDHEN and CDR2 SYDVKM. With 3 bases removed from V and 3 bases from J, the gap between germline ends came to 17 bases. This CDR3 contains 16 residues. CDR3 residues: CASSLATVGLKETQYF. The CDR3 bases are TGTGCCAGCAGTTTGGCGACGGTGGGACTGAAAGAGACCCAGTACTTC. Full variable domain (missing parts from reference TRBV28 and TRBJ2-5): DVKVTQSSRYLVKRTGEKVFLECVQDMDHENMFWYRQDPGLGLRLIYFSYDVKMKEKGDIPEGYSVSREKKERFSLILESASTNQTSMYLCASSLATVGLKETQYFGPGTRLLVL.

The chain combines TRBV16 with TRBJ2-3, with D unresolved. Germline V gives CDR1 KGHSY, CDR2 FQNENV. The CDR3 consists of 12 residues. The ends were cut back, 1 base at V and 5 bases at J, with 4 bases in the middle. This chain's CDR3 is CASSQFLDTQYF. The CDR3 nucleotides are TGTGCCAGCAGCCAATTTCTAGATACGCAGTATTTT. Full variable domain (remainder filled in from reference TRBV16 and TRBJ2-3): GEEVAQTPKHLVRGEGQKAKLYCAPIKGHSYVFWYQQVLKNEFKFLISFQNENVFDETGMPKERFSAKCLPNSPCSLEIQATKLEDSAVYFCASSQFLDTQYFGPGTRLTVL.

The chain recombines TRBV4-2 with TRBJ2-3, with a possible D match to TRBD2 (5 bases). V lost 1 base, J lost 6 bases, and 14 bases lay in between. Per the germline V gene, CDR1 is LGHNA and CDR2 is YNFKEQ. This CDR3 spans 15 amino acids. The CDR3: CASSQGVPGRDTQYF. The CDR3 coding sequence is TGTGCCAGCAGCCAAGGGGTCCCGGGAAGGGATACGCAGTATTTT.

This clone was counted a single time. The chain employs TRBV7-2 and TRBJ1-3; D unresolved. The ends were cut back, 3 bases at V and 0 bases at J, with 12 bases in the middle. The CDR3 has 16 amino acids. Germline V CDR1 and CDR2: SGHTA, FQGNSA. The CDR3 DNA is TGTGCCAGCAGCTTCAGCGGGCCAGGCTCTGGAAACACCATATATTTT. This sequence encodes CASSFSGPGSGNTIYF. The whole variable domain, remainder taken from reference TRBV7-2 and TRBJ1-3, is GAGVSQSPSNKVTEKGKDVELRCDPISGHTALYWYRQSLGQGLEFLIYFQGNSAPDKSGLPSDRFSAERTGGSVSTLTIQRTQQEDSAVYLCASSFSGPGSGNTIYFGEGSWLTVV.

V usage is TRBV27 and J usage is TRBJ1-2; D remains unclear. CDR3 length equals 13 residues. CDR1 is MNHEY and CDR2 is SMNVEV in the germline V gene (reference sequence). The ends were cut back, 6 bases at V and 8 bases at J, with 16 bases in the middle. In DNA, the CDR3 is TGTGCCAGCAGAATAGGACTTGGAGGCGGCTACACCTTC. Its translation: CASRIGLGGGYTF.